This TCR beta chain was obtained from a study of cytomegalovirus exposure and HLA in healthy donors. Overall study results and limits: Differences between HLA loci emerged in a later analysis of TCR association rates, with DRB1 most and HLA-C fewest. 150 or so TCR beta chains were listed as cytomegalovirus-associated.

PCR primers comprised 60 Vbeta and 13 Jbeta primers. Some clones are missing from TCRdb's copy, which holds only in-frame ones; the method was immunoSEQ multiplex PCR. The sample includes around 100,000 clones, 55% to 65% of them seen just once. The sample holds a few counts of this clone. As yet, its antigen is unknown. V gave up 6 bases and J gave up 6 bases, with 15 bases separating them. Germline V gene data show CDR1 as SNHLY and CDR2 as FYNNEI. CDR3 length: 13 amino acids. The source is a man aged 30 to 45 in good health and CMV-seropositive. The sequenced sample was PBMCs. V gene TRBV2 combines with J gene TRBJ2-7; D might be TRBD1 (6 bases). In DNA, the CDR3 is TGTGCCAGCAGGGAACAGACAGGTGGCGAGCAGTACTTC. It codes for CASREQTGGEQYF.